This T cell receptor (beta chain) was identified in a study of T cell responses to AZD1222 COVID-19 vaccine. Germline loops: CDR1 MNHEY, CDR2 SVGAGI. The CDR3 has 12 residues. The junction had 7 bases not matched to a gene; V was cut back by 10 bases and J by 5 bases. Study-wide results and limits: The study found Spike-specific TCR breadth and depth rose after two AZD1222 doses. Seropositive at baseline were only a handful of AZD1222 recipients. Regions 160-218 and 743-854 dominated among vaccine-associated CD4 TCRs spanning spike.

The assay was immunoSEQ multiplex PCR, and TCRdb's table has in-frame clones only and misses some. The table includes around 120,000 clones, about 92% detected once. Comments on this clone: What it recognizes is unknown.

This specimen was peripheral blood, taken 28 days after the second AZD1222 dose. This clonotype originated in an adult who received the AZD1222 COVID-19 vaccine. V is TRBV6-5 and J is TRBJ2-5, with 7 bases lining up with TRBD2. For the CDR3, the DNA is TGTGCCACCCGAGCGGGGATGGAGACCCAGTACTTC. It specifies CATRAGMETQYF.